These 9 T cell receptor beta chains were all obtained from the same sample, sequenced in a study of shared clonotypes between healthy human individuals. Assay used: immunoSEQ multiplex PCR; TCRdb lists only in-frame clones, some missing. The profile shows more than 900,000 clones, approximately 78% of them singletons. What was sequenced was memory CD4+ T cells from PBMCs. This sample's subset: CD45RA-negative fraction. These receptors originate from a man between 18 and 29 years old in good health. Some clones in this sample may be carry-over from other donors' samples.

This clone was observed a handful of times. This chain links TRBV7-2 with TRBJ2-2; D is perhaps TRBD2 (7 bases). V was cut by 1 base and J by 1 base, with 13 bases left in between. Germline V gene lookup returns CDR1 SGHTA and CDR2 FQGNSA. CDR3 length: 17 amino acids. The CDR3 spells CASSLVRGALNTGELFF. The CDR3 DNA sequence: TGTGCCAGCAGCTTAGTTCGGGGGGCGCTGAACACCGGGGAGCTGTTTTTT.

The V and J genes are TRBV6-5 and TRBJ2-7; D might be TRBD1 or TRBD2, each matching 6 bases. CDR3 length equals 14 residues. Germline V gene lookup returns CDR1 MNHEY and CDR2 SVGAGI. V was clipped by 4 bases and J by 4 bases, with 14 bases between them. CDR3 amino acids: CASSFRGRGYEQYF. The CDR3 DNA is TGTGCCAGCAGTTTTCGGGGGCGCGGGTACGAGCAGTACTTC.

The chain couples TRBV6-5 to TRBJ1-1, with D uncertain. The V and J ends lost 4 bases and 1 base respectively, with 13 bases between them. The V gene's germline CDR1 is MNHEY and CDR2 SVGAGI. This CDR3 has 15 amino acids. In DNA, the CDR3 is TGTGCCAGCAGTTTTAGCCGGGCCTCGAACACTGAAGCTTTCTTT. It encodes CASSFSRASNTEAFF.

This clone appeared a few times. A much larger clone lies one base from this, so it may be a read error. The V gene is TRBV7-8, the J gene TRBJ1-5, with 7 bases lining up with TRBD1. Germline lookup yields CDR1 SGHVS and CDR2 FQNEAQ. Trimming at V came to 5 bases and at J to 3 bases, leaving 4 bases not matched to a gene. The CDR3 has 14 amino acids. The CDR3 bases are TGTGCCAGCAGCCCGGGACAGAACAATCAGCCCCAGCATTTT. Protein: CASSPGQNNQPQHF.

Turning to this clone: A single base is all that separates this from a far larger clone, so a read error is likely. CDR3 nucleotides: TGCGTCAGCACCAACAGGGGGAGCACAGATACGCAGTATTTT. Protein product: CVSTNRGSTDTQYF. V is TRBV5-1 and J is TRBJ2-3; TRBD1 matches at 8 bases. CDR3 size: 14 residues. In germline, CDR1 is SGHRS, CDR2 YFSETQ.

The chain is built from TRBV30 and TRBJ2-1; D possibly matches TRBD1 or TRBD2 (6 bases each). V shed 5 bases and J shed 0 bases, with 14 bases lying between them. Germline CDR1 GTSNPN, CDR2 SVGIG (reference sequence). The CDR3 has 15 residues. The CDR3 reads CAWAKPGASYNEQFF. The CDR3 bases are TGTGCCTGGGCTAAACCGGGGGCCTCCTACAATGAGCAGTTCTTC. The variable domain in full, completed from reference TRBV30 and TRBJ2-1, reads SQTIHQWPATLVQPVGSPLSLECTVEGTSNPNLYWYRQAAGRGLQLLFYSVGIGQISSEVPQNLSASRPQDRQFILSSKKLLLSDSGFYLCAWAKPGASYNEQFFGPGTRLTVL.

A note on this clone: Other DNA sequences in the sample encode the same CDR3. The chain couples TRBV11-3 to TRBJ2-1; 8 bases align to TRBD2. The CDR3 is 15 residues long. V shed 3 bases and J 6 bases; nucleotides not matched to a gene: 7. Germline CDR1 and CDR2: SGHNT and YENEEA. The CDR3 reads CASSFRASGPNEQFF. The CDR3 DNA sequence: TGTGCCAGCAGCTTTCGGGCTAGCGGGCCCAATGAGCAGTTCTTC.

The chain links TRBV27 to TRBJ2-7; 9 bases are a match to TRBD1. Germline values: CDR1 MNHEY, CDR2 SMNVEV (reference sequence). V shed 6 bases and J 5 bases; nucleotides not matched to a gene: 8. This CDR3 is built from 14 residues. Here the CDR3 DNA reads TGTGCCAGCAGCCGGACAGGGGCAAGGCACGAGCAGTACTTC. Protein sequence: CASSRTGARHEQYF.

This clone was seen repeatedly, ten times or more. This chain joins TRBV5-1 and TRBJ2-2, with D possibly matching TRBD2 (6 bases). Germline assignment: CDR1 SGHRS and CDR2 YFSETQ. V dropped 0 bases and J dropped 1 base, with 13 bases sitting between them. The CDR3 consists of 17 residues. Written as DNA, the CDR3 is TGCGCCAGCAGCTTGGCCGCGGGGCTCAGGAACACCGGGGAGCTGTTTTTT. Its protein is CASSLAAGLRNTGELFF.